Listed below are T cell receptor beta chains from one sample, sequenced in a study of molecular identifiers for immune sequencing clone quantification. TCRdb itself ran the PCR reads through MiXCR, one entry per CDR3 protein. The sample lists some 320,000 distinct CDR3 sequences, roughly a fifth occurring once. Sequencing used naive CD8+ T cells from blood, with Jurkat cell RNA spiked in. The receptor source for this set is a human donor in good health. Some libraries in this study had Jurkat cell RNA spiked in. CDR3s include the opening cysteine and the closing phenylalanine or tryptophan. A D gene is named only where the DNA matches it firmly. Clone size, where shown, is once, few, many, or a class for clones that have expanded.

cdr3_nt: TGTGCCAGCAGCCACTACTACGCCGGCGGGGAGCTGTTTTTT
cdr3_aa: CASSHYYAGGELFF
clone_size: .
cdr3_length: 14
j_call: TRBJ2-2
d_call: .
v_call: TRBV13

cdr3_nt: TGTGCCAGCAGTACTAGCGGAGGGGACAATGAGCAGTTCTTC
cdr3_aa: CASSTSGGDNEQFF
clone_size: many
cdr3_length: 14
j_call: TRBJ2-1
d_call: TRBD2
v_call: TRBV7-3

cdr3_nt: TGTGCCACCAGCTTGGGCGGGGCTTACAATGAGCAGTTCTTC
cdr3_aa: CATSLGGAYNEQFF
clone_size: .
cdr3_length: 14
j_call: TRBJ2-1
d_call: .
v_call: TRBV11-2

cdr3_nt: TGTGCCAGCAGCTTGGGACAGCGGACTTCTAACACCGGGGAGCTGTTTTTT
cdr3_aa: CASSLGQRTSNTGELFF
clone_size: many
cdr3_length: 17
j_call: TRBJ2-2
d_call: TRBD1
v_call: TRBV13

cdr3_nt: TGTGCCAGCAGTTACGGGATTCGAGGGGGAGGCACAGATACGCAGTATTTT
cdr3_aa: CASSYGIRGGGTDTQYF
clone_size: few
cdr3_length: 17
j_call: TRBJ2-3
d_call: .
v_call: TRBV6-2/TRBV6-3

cdr3_nt: TGTGCCGGCAGCTTTGGACAGAATCAGCCCCAGCATTTT
cdr3_aa: CAGSFGQNQPQHF
clone_size: .
cdr3_length: 13
j_call: TRBJ1-5
d_call: .
v_call: TRBV7-2

cdr3_nt: TGTGCCAGCAGCTTTTCCCCCTACGAGCAGTACTTC
cdr3_aa: CASSFSPYEQYF
clone_size: many
cdr3_length: 12
j_call: TRBJ2-7
d_call: .
v_call: TRBV13

cdr3_nt: TGTGCCAGCAGCTTAGTGGACTACGTCTACAATGAGCAGTTCTTC
cdr3_aa: CASSLVDYVYNEQFF
clone_size: many
cdr3_length: 15
j_call: TRBJ2-1
d_call: .
v_call: TRBV7-9

cdr3_nt: TGTGCCAGCAGTTTCTCGGGACTGCTAGCCAAAAACATTCAGTACTTC
cdr3_aa: CASSFSGLLAKNIQYF
clone_size: .
cdr3_length: 16
j_call: TRBJ2-4
d_call: .
v_call: TRBV12-3/TRBV12-4

cdr3_nt: TGTGCCAGCAGTTTCGACTCCGAGGCCACAGATACGCAGTATTTT
cdr3_aa: CASSFDSEATDTQYF
clone_size: many
cdr3_length: 15
j_call: TRBJ2-3
d_call: .
v_call: TRBV6-5

cdr3_nt: TGTGCCAGCAGTTATACTAGCGGGAGGGCCCTCGAGCAGTACTTC
cdr3_aa: CASSYTSGRALEQYF
clone_size: many
cdr3_length: 15
j_call: TRBJ2-7
d_call: TRBD2
v_call: TRBV6-5

cdr3_nt: TGTGCCAGCAGCTTGGCGGCTGAATCGAGGGGACGCAATCAGCCCCAGCATTTT
cdr3_aa: CASSLAAESRGRNQPQHF
clone_size: many
cdr3_length: 18
j_call: TRBJ1-5
d_call: .
v_call: TRBV7-9

cdr3_nt: TGTGCCAGCAGTTTGAAAAGGGGGTCCCCTAGCACAGATACGCAGTATTTT
cdr3_aa: CASSLKRGSPSTDTQYF
clone_size: .
cdr3_length: 17
j_call: TRBJ2-3
d_call: .
v_call: TRBV28

cdr3_nt: TGTGCCAGTAGTTTTGTAAGGGAGGGGTCCAATCAGCCCCAGCATTTT
cdr3_aa: CASSFVREGSNQPQHF
clone_size: many
cdr3_length: 16
j_call: TRBJ1-5
d_call: .
v_call: TRBV19

cdr3_nt: TGTGCCAGCAGCCCAGCGGGTCATGCATTGACAGATACGCAGTATTTT
cdr3_aa: CASSPAGHALTDTQYF
clone_size: .
cdr3_length: 16
j_call: TRBJ2-3
d_call: .
v_call: TRBV6-2/TRBV6-3

cdr3_nt: TGTGCCAGCAGCCAGGGGACAGGAATCTATGGCTACACCTTC
cdr3_aa: CASSQGTGIYGYTF
clone_size: many
cdr3_length: 14
j_call: TRBJ1-2
d_call: TRBD1
v_call: TRBV12-3/TRBV12-4

cdr3_nt: TGTGCCAGCAGCTTGTTGGGGGGGCGGGCCGACGGGGAGACCCAGTACTTC
cdr3_aa: CASSLLGGRADGETQYF
clone_size: many
cdr3_length: 17
j_call: TRBJ2-5
d_call: .
v_call: TRBV5-4

cdr3_nt: TGCAGCGCCGTTAGACCCTCCACCGGGGAGCTGTTTTTT
cdr3_aa: CSAVRPSTGELFF
clone_size: many
cdr3_length: 13
j_call: TRBJ2-2
d_call: .
v_call: TRBV29-1

cdr3_nt: TGTGCCAGCAGCCACCCGGCTACATCCTACAATGAGCAGTTCTTC
cdr3_aa: CASSHPATSYNEQFF
clone_size: .
cdr3_length: 15
j_call: TRBJ2-1
d_call: .
v_call: TRBV14

cdr3_nt: TGCAGTGTTGAGATTCGGGGGCAGTGGGACACTAAAGCTTTCTTT
cdr3_aa: CSVEIRGQWDTKAFF
clone_size: once
cdr3_length: 15
j_call: TRBJ1-1
d_call: .
v_call: TRBV29-1

cdr3_nt: TGTGCCAGCAGGTCCGGGACGACAACCTACGAGCAGTACTTC
cdr3_aa: CASRSGTTTYEQYF
clone_size: .
cdr3_length: 14
j_call: TRBJ2-7
d_call: .
v_call: TRBV5-6

cdr3_nt: TGCAGCGTCGACAGGGGAGACGAAAAACTGTTTTTT
cdr3_aa: CSVDRGDEKLFF
clone_size: many
cdr3_length: 12
j_call: TRBJ1-4
d_call: TRBD1
v_call: TRBV29-1

cdr3_nt: TGTGCCAGCAGCCTACATTCCGCGGAGACCCAGTACTTC
cdr3_aa: CASSLHSAETQYF
clone_size: many
cdr3_length: 13
j_call: TRBJ2-5
d_call: .
v_call: TRBV9

cdr3_nt: TGTGCCAGCAGACCCGAACTGAGGATTTCGGATACGCAGTATTTT
cdr3_aa: CASRPELRISDTQYF
clone_size: many
cdr3_length: 15
j_call: TRBJ2-3
d_call: .
v_call: TRBV3-1

cdr3_nt: TGCACCAGCAGCCAAGATCGGCAGGGGTCTAGCACAGATACGCAGTATTTT
cdr3_aa: CTSSQDRQGSSTDTQYF
clone_size: .
cdr3_length: 17
j_call: TRBJ2-3
d_call: .
v_call: TRBV4-3

cdr3_nt: TGCGCCAGCAGCCAAGGGGTATCGGACAGTCACAATGAGCAGTTCTTC
cdr3_aa: CASSQGVSDSHNEQFF
clone_size: .
cdr3_length: 16
j_call: TRBJ2-1
d_call: .
v_call: TRBV4-3

cdr3_nt: TGCGCCAGCAGCCATCAGGGGGCAAGCACAGATACGCAGTATTTT
cdr3_aa: CASSHQGASTDTQYF
clone_size: many
cdr3_length: 15
j_call: TRBJ2-3
d_call: TRBD1
v_call: TRBV4-1

cdr3_nt: TGTGCCAGCAGACCCTCCGGGACGGACTCCTACAATGAGCAGTTCTTC
cdr3_aa: CASRPSGTDSYNEQFF
clone_size: .
cdr3_length: 16
j_call: TRBJ2-1
d_call: .
v_call: TRBV28

cdr3_nt: TGTGCCAGCAGTCCACAGGGAGAGACCCAGTACTTC
cdr3_aa: CASSPQGETQYF
clone_size: many
cdr3_length: 12
j_call: TRBJ2-5
d_call: .
v_call: TRBV6-5